This T cell receptor (beta chain) was found in a study of human T cells and chemical hapten exposure. Study-wide results and limits: The immune response of these alopecia patients might not match healthy individuals'.

This CDR3 comprises 14 residues. Germline CDR1 DFQATT, CDR2 SNEGSKA (reference sequence). Between the trimmed V and J ends, which lost 1 base and 4 bases, there was a span of 13 bases. For the library, individual cDNA molecules each received unique molecular identifiers. Each CDR3 protein gets one entry after TCRdb re-called the RACE reads with MiXCR. The data show approximately 88,000 distinct CDR3 sequences, around 13% seen once. Sample time point: patch test 3, about 24 weeks after DPC sensitization. The treatment is: therapeutic diphenylcyclopropenone sensitization with weekly scalp DPC. In this sample, this clonotype turned up many times. Its matching antigen is unknown.

This clonotype was obtained from a woman aged 45-65 years with alopecia areata. Some clones in this sample may be carry-over from other donors' samples. The chain uses TRBV20-1 and TRBJ1-1; weak D call: TRBD1 (5 bases). The specimen was whole blood, collected in connection with sensitization to the hapten diphenylcyclopropenone (DPC). CDR3 amino acids: CSARVTGTSTEAFF. In nucleotides, the CDR3 is TGCAGTGCTAGAGTAACAGGAACGAGCACTGAAGCTTTCTTT.